The rows below give T cell receptor beta chains drawn from one sample of a study of blood T cells in healthy people across ages. One entry per CDR3 protein, called by TCRdb with MiXCR from the 5' RACE reads. In the table there are fewer than 900,000 distinct CDR3 sequences, 45% to 50% of which are singletons. The specimen sequenced was blood. These receptors all stem from a woman aged 60-70 years in good health. Each CDR3 is given with its conserved first and last residue. Fields, in order: D gene, J gene, V gene, clone size, CDR3 protein, CDR3 DNA. The D gene is left open where the match is weak. Clone size appears in some rows only: once, few, many, or a class for an expanded clone.

D: TRBD2; J: TRBJ2-7; V: TRBV13; size: .; CDR3: CASSLGRTSGSSEQYF; DNA: TGTGCCAGCAGCTTAGGCCGGACTAGCGGGAGTAGCGAGCAGTACTTC
D: TRBD2; J: TRBJ2-1; V: TRBV2; size: .; CDR3: CASQTSRLAYNEQFF; DNA: TGTGCCAGTCAAACCTCCAGACTAGCGTACAATGAGCAGTTCTTC
D: .; J: TRBJ2-7; V: TRBV28; size: .; CDR3: CASSLVLYEQYF; DNA: TGTGCCAGCAGTTTAGTGCTCTACGAGCAGTACTTC
D: .; J: TRBJ2-1; V: TRBV7-2; size: .; CDR3: CASSLVGGREQFF; DNA: TGTGCCAGCAGCTTAGTGGGGGGACGGGAGCAGTTCTTC
D: .; J: TRBJ2-1; V: TRBV7-3; size: .; CDR3: CASSLHPSTEQFF; DNA: TGTGCCAGCAGCTTGCACCCCAGCACGGAGCAGTTCTTC
D: .; J: TRBJ2-5; V: TRBV4-2; size: .; CDR3: CASSQSGNEQYF; DNA: TGTGCCAGCAGCCAAAGTGGCAATGAGCAGTACTTC
D: .; J: TRBJ2-7; V: TRBV11-3; size: .; CDR3: CASSPGTTDLQEQYF; DNA: TGTGCCAGCAGCCCGGGGACCACTGACCTTCAGGAGCAGTACTTC
D: TRBD2; J: TRBJ2-3; V: TRBV29-1; size: few; CDR3: CSVDGGGSPDTQYF; DNA: TGCAGCGTTGATGGGGGAGGGTCCCCAGATACGCAGTATTTT
D: .; J: TRBJ2-4; V: TRBV29-1; size: .; CDR3: CSPWDEKNIQYF; DNA: TGCAGCCCCTGGGACGAAAAAAACATTCAGTACTTC
D: .; J: TRBJ2-3; V: TRBV29-1; size: .; CDR3: CSGRSTDTQYF; DNA: TGCAGCGGCAGGAGCACAGATACGCAGTATTTT
D: .; J: TRBJ1-5; V: TRBV2; size: .; CDR3: CASSELVLGQPQHF; DNA: TGTGCCAGCAGTGAACTGGTCCTGGGGCAGCCCCAGCATTTT
D: .; J: TRBJ2-2; V: TRBV6-2/TRBV6-3; size: .; CDR3: CASSRAQVNTGELFF; DNA: TGTGCCAGCAGCCGTGCCCAGGTGAACACCGGGGAGCTGTTTTTT
D: .; J: TRBJ2-7; V: TRBV6-1; size: .; CDR3: CASSENLSSYEQYF; DNA: TGTGCCAGCAGTGAAAACCTTAGCTCCTACGAGCAGTACTTC
D: .; J: TRBJ1-1; V: TRBV13; size: few; CDR3: CASSWGYIMNTEAFF; DNA: TGTGCCAGCAGCTGGGGTTATATCATGAACACTGAAGCTTTCTTT
D: TRBD2; J: TRBJ2-1; V: TRBV14; size: .; CDR3: CASSQQLAGVVNEQFF; DNA: TGTGCCAGCAGCCAACAACTAGCGGGAGTTGTCAATGAGCAGTTCTTC
D: .; J: TRBJ1-4; V: TRBV28; size: .; CDR3: CASTLGTENEKLFF; DNA: TGTGCCAGCACCCTCGGGACGGAGAATGAAAAACTGTTTTTT
D: .; J: TRBJ2-1; V: TRBV20-1; size: .; CDR3: CSASYRQQSREQFF; DNA: TGCAGTGCCAGTTACCGTCAGCAATCTCGTGAGCAGTTCTTC
D: .; J: TRBJ2-7; V: TRBV20-1; size: .; CDR3: CSASGLVADHDEQYF; DNA: TGCAGTGCTAGTGGGTTGGTAGCAGATCACGACGAGCAGTACTTC
D: .; J: TRBJ1-2; V: TRBV10-3; size: .; CDR3: CAISEQGDYGYTF; DNA: TGTGCCATCAGTGAACAGGGAGACTATGGCTACACCTTC
D: TRBD1; J: TRBJ2-7; V: TRBV28; size: .; CDR3: CASGGQISYEQYF; DNA: TGTGCCAGCGGGGGACAGATCTCCTACGAGCAGTACTTC
D: TRBD2; J: TRBJ2-1; V: TRBV4-2; size: .; CDR3: CASSQEASGSNEQFF; DNA: TGTGCCAGCAGCCAAGAGGCTAGCGGGAGTAATGAGCAGTTCTTC
D: .; J: TRBJ2-1; V: TRBV25-1; size: .; CDR3: CASKRGGNNEQFF; DNA: TGTGCCAGCAAGAGAGGGGGGAACAATGAGCAGTTCTTC
D: TRBD1; J: TRBJ2-7; V: TRBV20-1; size: .; CDR3: CSAPRDRGLEQYF; DNA: TGCAGTGCGCCTCGGGACAGGGGTTTGGAGCAGTACTTC
D: .; J: TRBJ1-1; V: TRBV5-1; size: few; CDR3: CASSLSPGVSEAFF; DNA: TGCGCCAGCAGCTTGAGCCCAGGAGTTTCTGAAGCTTTCTTT
D: TRBD1; J: TRBJ2-1; V: TRBV4-3; size: .; CDR3: CASSRGQGSHNEQFF; DNA: TGCGCCAGCAGCCGCGGACAGGGGTCCCACAATGAGCAGTTCTTC
D: .; J: TRBJ2-7; V: TRBV7-6; size: .; CDR3: CASSLGGRTGTYEQYF; DNA: TGTGCCAGCAGCTTAGGGGGACGGACGGGGACCTACGAGCAGTACTTC
D: TRBD1; J: TRBJ2-5; V: TRBV7-6; size: few; CDR3: CASSSSWTGTEETQYF; DNA: TGTGCCAGCAGCTCCTCCTGGACAGGGACGGAGGAGACCCAGTACTTC
D: TRBD1; J: TRBJ1-1; V: TRBV27; size: .; CDR3: CASRPVQGRNTEAFF; DNA: TGTGCCAGCAGACCCGTACAGGGGCGAAACACTGAAGCTTTCTTT
D: .; J: TRBJ1-1; V: TRBV5-6; size: many; CDR3: CASSLVSMNTEAFF; DNA: TGTGCCAGCAGCTTGGTCAGTATGAACACTGAAGCTTTCTTT
D: TRBD2; J: TRBJ2-7; V: TRBV15; size: .; CDR3: CATSRDPASGRAGGPQYF; DNA: TGTGCCACCAGCAGAGATCCGGCTAGCGGGAGGGCCGGTGGTCCCCAGTACTTC
D: TRBD1; J: TRBJ2-1; V: TRBV28; size: few; CDR3: CASSLKGTGLYNEQFF; DNA: TGTGCCAGCAGTTTAAAGGGGACAGGCCTCTACAATGAGCAGTTCTTC
D: .; J: TRBJ2-5; V: TRBV18; size: .; CDR3: CASATGTLQETQYF; DNA: TGTGCCAGCGCTACCGGGACCCTCCAAGAGACCCAGTACTTC
D: TRBD2; J: TRBJ2-1; V: TRBV28; size: .; CDR3: CASSTLADLWNEQFF; DNA: TGTGCCAGCAGCACCCTAGCGGACCTCTGGAATGAGCAGTTCTTC
D: .; J: TRBJ2-3; V: TRBV28; size: .; CDR3: CASSFVRAREFPDTQYF; DNA: TGTGCCAGCAGTTTCGTAAGGGCTAGGGAGTTCCCAGACACGCAGTATTTT
D: .; J: TRBJ2-5; V: TRBV20-1; size: few; CDR3: CSARGDRVGQETQYF; DNA: TGCAGTGCTAGAGGGGACCGAGTCGGGCAAGAGACCCAGTACTTC
D: .; J: TRBJ2-3; V: TRBV7-8; size: .; CDR3: CASSLAGGGQRTDTQYF; DNA: TGTGCCAGCAGCTTAGCAGGAGGGGGACAGCGGACAGATACGCAGTATTTT
D: .; J: TRBJ1-2; V: TRBV10-3; size: many; CDR3: CAISGQAVGYTF; DNA: TGTGCCATCAGTGGACAGGCCGTAGGCTACACCTTC
D: TRBD2; J: TRBJ2-3; V: TRBV11-2; size: .; CDR3: CASSRRGGGTDTQYF; DNA: TGTGCCAGCAGCCGCCGGGGAGGGGGCACAGATACGCAGTATTTT
D: .; J: TRBJ2-2; V: TRBV29-1; size: .; CDR3: CSVHRDTGELFF; DNA: TGCAGCGTTCACAGGGACACCGGGGAGCTGTTTTTT
D: .; J: TRBJ2-1; V: TRBV5-5; size: once; CDR3: CASRPIYGAYNEQFF; DNA: TGTGCCAGCAGACCCATTTATGGAGCCTACAATGAGCAGTTCTTC